The sequence of this T cell receptor beta chain was determined in a study of T cell responses to AZD1222 COVID-19 vaccine (dated by TCRdb to the early 2020s). In the study overall: TCR sequencing covered fewer than 250 trial participants: around 210 given two doses of AZD1222 and about 26 given two doses of MenACWY control vaccine. Trial participants were enrolled into age subgroups of 18-55, 56-69 and 70-plus years, which contained 148, 28 and 57 TCR-sequenced participants, respectively. Here is what the overall study found, with its caveats: Spike-specific TCR breadth and depth rose significantly after two AZD1222 doses compared with day 0 and with MenACWY recipients. Nearly half of unique spike-specific TCRs reportedly recognized epitopes outside regions mutated in the B.1.351 and B.1.1.7 variants. In the small 56-69-year group, the increase in depth fell short of significance, most likely because of low power. CD4 TCRs associated with the vaccine covered the entire spike protein, and the dominant responses were in regions 160-218 and 743-854. Conclusions about previously exposed vaccinees were limited because only 6 or 7 AZD1222 recipients were SARS-CoV-2 seropositive at baseline. Participants were mostly white British, with more females than males. The authors suggested clonal diversity may have been underestimated. Because no samples from the day 14 peak response were available, repertoires could be characterized only after the peak T cell response.

According to the study, the label for this sample's time point signals: about 28 days (+/-7) after the second vaccine dose. AZD1222 recipients given second doses at about 4 weeks or at about 12 weeks were pooled, since spike-specific TCR depth and breadth were not found to differ between the two schedules. Vaccinee samples came from UK trials COV001 and COV002, including a single-blind randomized controlled phase 2/3 trial of AZD1222 (ChAdOx1 nCoV-19) in healthy adults. For TCRbeta chain sequencing, PBMC samples were collected from trial participants at day 0 and at day 28 after the second dose. The sample holds a few counts of this clone. Its antigen is currently not known. Per-nucleotide qualities are absent, and no much larger clonotype sits a single base away. Reading from cysteine to phenylalanine, the CDR3 counts 15 amino acids. Only CDR3 DNA is held: 45 bases, read in frame from base 1. V is reduced by 1 base and J by 5 bases, leaving a spacing of 14 bases between them. The germline V gene provides CDR1 SGHVS and CDR2 FNYEAQ.

The CDR3 regions of human TCRbeta chains were analyzed by immunosequencing. Per the authors' processing: TCRs in the repertoires were matched against a reference library of SARS-CoV-2-specific TCRs that had been generated with the MIRA antigen-specificity platform. Breadth was defined as the fraction of unique TCRs that were SARS-CoV-2-associated, and depth was defined as the fraction of total T cells that were SARS-CoV-2-associated. Using the MIRA data, each spike-specific TCR was mapped to the spike region that the TCR reacts to and placed in a CD4 or CD8 class. Log10-transformed breadth and depth values were compared by one-way ANOVA with Sidak's multiple comparisons tests. In its TCRdb copy, this immuneACCESS table keeps in-frame sequences only and misses some clones. Where compared with another copy, unresolved V genes explain less than half of these, and the others have no known cause. From that table come the V and J calls and clone size; the DNA was used to work out D and trimming. The sample table contains about 84,000 clones; only one count was recorded for around nine tenths of them. The top ten clones comprise 11% of the sample.

The sequence is built from TRBV7-6 and TRBJ1-2, with TRBD1 perhaps the D gene, on 5 matching bases. The source of this sequence is an adult who received the AZD1222 COVID-19 vaccine. Sequences were derived from peripheral blood, sampled 28 days after the second AZD1222 dose. The sequence in DNA is TGTGCCAGCAGCTTAGACGAGGGGAGGTTATATGGCTACACCTTC. This codes for CASSLDEGRLYGYTF.